This TCR beta chain was retrieved from a study of CD8 T cells in Susac syndrome. RNA in amounts of about 0.5 to 1 ug was reverse transcribed with random hexamers. By means of immunoSEQ multiplex PCR, TCR beta CDR3 spanning 54 Vbeta and 13 Jbeta underwent amplification. TCRdb fed the immunoSEQ multiplex PCR reads into MiXCR, producing one record per CDR3 protein. The sample has more than 250,000 distinct CDR3 sequences, about 90% seen once. The authors sequenced TCR beta from blood CD8+ and CD4+ T cells. The multiple sclerosis controls were treatment-naive patients, and their relapsing-remitting disease was stable or active. V lost 4 bases and J 0 bases, leaving 11 bases between the germline ends. The CDR3 is 15 residues long. Germline assignment: CDR1 SEHNR and CDR2 FQNEAQ (reference sequence).

J is TRBJ2-3 and V is TRBV7-9; D uncertain. Sequencing was performed on CD4+ T cells from PBMCs. This receptor was identified in a human donor with multiple sclerosis. CDR3 in amino acids: CASSSHGQSTDTQYF. The DNA of the CDR3 is TGTGCCAGCAGCTCACACGGGCAGAGCACAGATACGCAGTATTTT.